This T cell receptor beta chain originates from a study of CD8 T cells in ankylosing spondylitis. J lost 4 bases, V lost 0 bases, and 5 bases had no gene match. The length of the CDR3 is 16 residues. Looked up from germline, CDR1 is DFQATT and CDR2 is SNEGSKA (reference sequence). TCRdb reprocessed the 5' RACE reads via MiXCR and lists one record per CDR3 protein. This table holds a few hundred thousand distinct CDR3 sequences, over 15% found once. The sequenced sample consisted of blood, either unsorted or a sorted T cell fraction (not recorded which). This chain uses TRBV20-1 with TRBJ1-5; the match to TRBD1 covers 11 bases. This sequence was found in a male donor with ankylosing spondylitis or in good health (not recorded which). The CDR3 region has the DNA TGCAGTGCTAGAGATCGGGGGACAGGGGGTAATCAGCCCCAGCATTTT. This gives the protein CSARDRGTGGNQPQHF.